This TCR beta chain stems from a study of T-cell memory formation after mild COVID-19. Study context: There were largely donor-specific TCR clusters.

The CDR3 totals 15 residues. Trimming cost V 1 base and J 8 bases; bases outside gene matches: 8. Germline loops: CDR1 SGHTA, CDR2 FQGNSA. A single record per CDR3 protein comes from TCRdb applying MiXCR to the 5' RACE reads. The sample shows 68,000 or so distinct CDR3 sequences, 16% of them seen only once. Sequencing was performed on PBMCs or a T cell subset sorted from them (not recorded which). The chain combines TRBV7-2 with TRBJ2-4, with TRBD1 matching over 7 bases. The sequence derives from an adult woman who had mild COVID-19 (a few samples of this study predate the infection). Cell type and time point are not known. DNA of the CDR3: TGTGCCAGCAGCTTAGAAAGGGGGCGCCTGGACATTCAGTACTTC. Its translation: CASSLERGRLDIQYF. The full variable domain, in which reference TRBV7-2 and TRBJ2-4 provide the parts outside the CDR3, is GAGVSQSPSNKVTEKGKDVELRCDPISGHTALYWYRQSLGQGLEFLIYFQGNSAPDKSGLPSDRFSAERTGGSVSTLTIQRTQQEDSAVYLCASSLERGRLDIQYFGAGTRLSVL.